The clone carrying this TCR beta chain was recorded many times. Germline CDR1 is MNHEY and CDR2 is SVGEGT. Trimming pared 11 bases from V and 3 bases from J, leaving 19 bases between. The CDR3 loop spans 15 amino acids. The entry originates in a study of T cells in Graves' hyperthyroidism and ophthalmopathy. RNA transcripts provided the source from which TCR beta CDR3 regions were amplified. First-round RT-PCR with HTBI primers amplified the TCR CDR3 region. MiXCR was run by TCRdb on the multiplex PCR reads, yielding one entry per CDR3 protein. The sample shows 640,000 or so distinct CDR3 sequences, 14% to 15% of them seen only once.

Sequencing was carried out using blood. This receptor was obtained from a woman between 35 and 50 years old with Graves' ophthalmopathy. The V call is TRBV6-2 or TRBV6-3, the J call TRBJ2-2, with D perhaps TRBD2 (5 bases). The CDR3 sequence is CACFGLRADTGELFF. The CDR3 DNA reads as TGTGCCTGCTTCGGACTGCGGGCGGACACCGGGGAGCTGTTTTTT.